Sequencing of this TCR beta chain was carried out in a study of OX40 agonist ivuxolimab in advanced cancers. Background on the study: Partial response was recorded in three patients: one hepatocellular carcinoma and two cutaneous melanoma cases. Notes on the study in general: At 0.1 to 3.0 mg/kg, CD4+ and CD8+ blood T cells expanded clonally by week 6.

This CDR3 contains 11 residues. V was trimmed by 5 bases and J by 4 bases, leaving 6 bases between them. Germline V gene lookup returns CDR1 MDHEN and CDR2 SYDVKM. With respect to this clone: Its antigen is currently unknown.

Only in-frame clones appear in the TCRdb table, and some are missing; sequencing was by immunoSEQ multiplex PCR. The sample contains tens of thousands of clones, 80% to 90% of which appear only once. This TCR was recovered from an adult with an advanced solid tumor such as melanoma, head and neck, liver or kidney cancer. The chain is built from TRBV28 and TRBJ2-7; D gene uncertain. The sample consisted of CD4+ or CD8+ T cells sorted from blood, taken in a trial of the OX40 agonist ivuxolimab. The CDR3: CASSRLYEQYF. CDR3 sequence (DNA): TGTGCCAGCAGTCGCCTTTACGAGCAGTACTTC.